Each of the 10 T cell receptor beta chains below was sequenced from the same sample in a study of immune evolution from preneoplasia to lung adenocarcinoma. The repertoire was sequenced with immunoSEQ multiplex PCR; TCRdb's copy has only in-frame clones and lacks some. The sample consists of around 8,000 clones, around 81% of them appearing once. Sequenced material: FFPE invasive lung adenocarcinoma tissue. These receptors were obtained from a person aged 50-59 years with lung adenocarcinoma.

For the CDR3, the DNA is TGTGCCAGCAGTTACGGGGTCCTGAACACTGAAGCTTTCTTT. Protein: CASSYGVLNTEAFF. The chain recombines TRBV6-6 with TRBJ1-1; unclear D gene. CDR3 size: 14 residues. V was shortened by 2 bases and J by 0 bases, with 7 bases between the two germline ends. Per the germline V gene, CDR1 is MNHNY and CDR2 is SVGAGI (reference sequence).

The V and J genes are TRBV2 and TRBJ1-4; D unresolved. The CDR3 is made up of 12 amino acids. Trimming took off 7 bases at V and 8 bases at J, with 11 bases between the two ends. Germline CDR1 and CDR2: SNHLY and FYNNEI. This CDR3 reads CASNGVGEKLFF. DNA of the CDR3: TGTGCCAGCAATGGGGTGGGCGAAAAACTGTTTTTT.

V gene TRBV30 combines with J gene TRBJ2-2; 9 positions agree with TRBD1. The CDR3 length is 15 residues. The trim removed 0 bases at V and 5 bases at J, leaving 4 bases unmatched. Germline CDR1 reads GTSNPN; CDR2 reads SVGIG (reference sequence). As DNA, the CDR3 is TGTGCCTGGAGTGTACAAGGACAGGGGACCGGGGAGCTGTTTTTT. This sequence encodes CAWSVQGQGTGELFF.

CDR3 residues: CASSPVPGAGGDNEQFF. The CDR3 nucleotides are TGCGCCAGCAGCCCCGTACCGGGAGCGGGAGGGGACAATGAGCAGTTCTTC. V gene TRBV5-1 combines with J gene TRBJ2-1; 10 bases map to TRBD2. With V trimmed by 4 bases and J by 5 bases, 12 bases remained unmatched. The CDR3 consists of 17 residues. CDR1 and CDR2 (germline): SGHRS, YFSETQ. Combining the CDR3 with reference TRBV5-1 and TRBJ2-1 gives the whole variable domain KAGVTQTPRYLIKTRGQQVTLSCSPISGHRSVSWYQQTPGQGLQFLFEYFSETQRNKGNFPGRFSGRQFSNSRSEMNVSTLELGDSALYLCASSPVPGAGGDNEQFFGPGTRLTVL.

The J gene is TRBJ2-7, the V gene TRBV5-1, with D maybe TRBD1 (6 bases). Trimming took 3 bases from V and 9 from J, leaving 16 bases between them. Germline CDR1 reads SGHRS; CDR2 reads YFSETQ. The CDR3 is made up of 13 amino acids. CDR3 in amino acids: CASSSDTGPGQYF. CDR3 coding DNA: TGCGCCAGCAGCTCGGACACAGGGCCCGGGCAGTACTTC.

This chain connects TRBV29-1 to TRBJ2-5; D is unclear. The J call may be in error: the DNA end matches TRBJ2-7 better. Germline-derived CDR1 and CDR2 are SQVTM and ANQGSEA. There are 12 residues in the CDR3. CDR3 DNA sequence: TGCAGCGTTAGGGCGAACACCTACGAGCAGTACTTC. Translated: CSVRANTYEQYF.

V is TRBV10-1 and J is TRBJ2-1, with 7 bases aligning to TRBD2. This CDR3 region has 14 residues. From germline, CDR1 is WNHNN and CDR2 SYGVQD (reference sequence). With V trimmed by 0 bases and J by 8 bases, 4 bases remained unmatched. The CDR3 spells CASSESSGRDEQFF. CDR3 nucleotide sequence: TGCGCCAGCAGTGAGTCCAGTGGGAGGGATGAGCAGTTCTTC.

This clone has a handful of counts. V and J are TRBV9 and TRBJ2-1; D is ambiguous. This CDR3 has 12 residues. V gave up 4 bases and J gave up 7 bases, with 9 bases separating them. The V gene's germline CDR1 is SGDLS and CDR2 YYNGEE. The DNA of the CDR3 is TGTGCCAGCAGCCCCAAAGGGAATGAGCAGTTCTTC. Translation gives CASSPKGNEQFF.

On this clone itself: The sample holds other DNA sequences that translate to the same CDR3. The chain employs TRBV27 and TRBJ2-7; weak D call: TRBD1 (6 bases). V lost 4 bases and J lost 2, with 18 bases in between. The CDR3 is 16 residues long. Per germline, CDR1 MNHEY and CDR2 SMNVEV (reference sequence). CDR3 sequence (DNA): TGTGCCAGCAGTTCACAGCCGGGACAAGGGGCCTACGAGCAGTACTTC. It encodes CASSSQPGQGAYEQYF.

The chain has TRBV7-8 and TRBJ1-2; the D gene is possibly TRBD1 (6 bases). The CDR3 has 16 amino acids. Trimming left V 1 base short and J 5 bases short, with 17 bases between. Germline V gene sequence: CDR1 SGHVS, CDR2 FQNEAQ. As DNA, the CDR3 is TGTGCCAGCAGCTTAGAGGCACAGGGTCGTGGGTATGGCTACACCTTC. It translates to CASSLEAQGRGYGYTF.